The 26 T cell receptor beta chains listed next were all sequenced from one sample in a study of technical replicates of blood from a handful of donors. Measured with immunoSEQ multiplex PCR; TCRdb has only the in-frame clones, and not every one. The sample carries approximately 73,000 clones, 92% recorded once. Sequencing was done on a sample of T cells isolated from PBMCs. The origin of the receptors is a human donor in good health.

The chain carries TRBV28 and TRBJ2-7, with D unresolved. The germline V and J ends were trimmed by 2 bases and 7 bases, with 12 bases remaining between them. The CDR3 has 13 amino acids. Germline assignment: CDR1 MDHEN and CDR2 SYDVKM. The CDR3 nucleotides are TGTGCCAGCAGTTTACCCAATCACGAGGAGCAGTACTTC. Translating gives CASSLPNHEEQYF. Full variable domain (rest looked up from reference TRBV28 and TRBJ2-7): DVKVTQSSRYLVKRTGEKVFLECVQDMDHENMFWYRQDPGLGLRLIYFSYDVKMKEKGDIPEGYSVSREKKERFSLILESASTNQTSMYLCASSLPNHEEQYFGPGTRLTVT.

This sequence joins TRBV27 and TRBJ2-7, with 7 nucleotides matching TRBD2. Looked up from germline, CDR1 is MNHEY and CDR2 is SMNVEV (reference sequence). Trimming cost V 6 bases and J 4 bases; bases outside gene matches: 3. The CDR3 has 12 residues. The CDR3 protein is CASRTGGYEQYF. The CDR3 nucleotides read TGTGCCAGCAGAACGGGGGGATACGAGCAGTACTTC.

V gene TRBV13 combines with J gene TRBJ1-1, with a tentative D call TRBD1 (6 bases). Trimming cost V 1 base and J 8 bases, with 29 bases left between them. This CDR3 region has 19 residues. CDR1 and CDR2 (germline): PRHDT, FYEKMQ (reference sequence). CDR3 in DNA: TGTGCCAGCAGCTTAGCTAACAGGGATAATAGGTATTCGCGGTTAGAAGCTTTCTTT. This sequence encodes CASSLANRDNRYSRLEAFF.

In DNA, the CDR3 is TGTGCCAGCAGTTACCCACAGGGAGGGGAGCAGTACTTC. It specifies CASSYPQGGEQYF. This chain links TRBV6-5 with TRBJ2-7; possible D gene TRBD2, 7 bases. V was cut by 2 bases and J by 7 bases, with 12 bases left in between. CDR1 is MNHEY and CDR2 is SVGAGI in the germline V gene. The CDR3 consists of 13 residues.

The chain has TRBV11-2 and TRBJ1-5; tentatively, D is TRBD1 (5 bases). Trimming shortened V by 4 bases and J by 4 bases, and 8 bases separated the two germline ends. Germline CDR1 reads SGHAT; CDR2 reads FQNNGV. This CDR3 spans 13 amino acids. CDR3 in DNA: TGTGCCAGCAGCTACACAGGTAATCAGCCCCAGCATTTT. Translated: CASSYTGNQPQHF.

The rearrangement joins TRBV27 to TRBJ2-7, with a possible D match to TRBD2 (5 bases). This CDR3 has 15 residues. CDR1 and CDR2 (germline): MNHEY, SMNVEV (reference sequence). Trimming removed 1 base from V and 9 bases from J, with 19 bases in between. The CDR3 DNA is TGTGCCAGCAGTTTATTAGGGCGGACGCCAGAGGGGCAGTACTTC. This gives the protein CASSLLGRTPEGQYF.

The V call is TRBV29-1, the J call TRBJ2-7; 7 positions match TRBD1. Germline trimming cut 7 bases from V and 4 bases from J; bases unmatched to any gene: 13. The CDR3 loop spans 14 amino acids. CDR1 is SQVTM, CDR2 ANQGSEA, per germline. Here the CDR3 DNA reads TGCAGCGCCGCCCGAGCGAGGGGGCTGTACGAGCAGTACTTC. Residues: CSAARARGLYEQYF.

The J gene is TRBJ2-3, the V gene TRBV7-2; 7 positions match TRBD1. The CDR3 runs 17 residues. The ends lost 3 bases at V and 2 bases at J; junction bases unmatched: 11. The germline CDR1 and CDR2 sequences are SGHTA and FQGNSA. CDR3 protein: CASSLQTGRGFTDTQYF. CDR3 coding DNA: TGTGCCAGCAGCTTGCAGACTGGCAGGGGGTTCACAGATACGCAGTATTTT. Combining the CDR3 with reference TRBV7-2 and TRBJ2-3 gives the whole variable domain GAGVSQSPSNKVTEKGKDVELRCDPISGHTALYWYRQSLGQGLEFLIYFQGNSAPDKSGLPSDRFSAERTGGSVSTLTIQRTQQEDSAVYLCASSLQTGRGFTDTQYFGPGTRLTVL.

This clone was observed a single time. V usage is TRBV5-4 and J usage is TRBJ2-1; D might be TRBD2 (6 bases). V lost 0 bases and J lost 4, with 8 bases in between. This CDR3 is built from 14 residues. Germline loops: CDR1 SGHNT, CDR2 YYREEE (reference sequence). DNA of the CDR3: TGTGCCAGCAGCTTGGCGGGAGCGTACAATGAGCAGTTCTTC. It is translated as CASSLAGAYNEQFF. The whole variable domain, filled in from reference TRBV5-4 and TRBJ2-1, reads ETGVTQSPTHLIKTRGQQVTLRCSSQSGHNTVSWYQQALGQGPQFIFQYYREEENGRGNFPPRFSGLQFPNYSSELNVNALELDDSALYLCASSLAGAYNEQFFGPGTRLTVL.

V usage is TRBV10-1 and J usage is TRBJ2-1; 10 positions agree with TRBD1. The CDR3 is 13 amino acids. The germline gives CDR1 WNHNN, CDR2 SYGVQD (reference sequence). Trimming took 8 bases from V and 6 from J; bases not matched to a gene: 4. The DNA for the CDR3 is TGCGCCAGCCGGGACAGGGGAGGCAATGAGCAGTTCTTC. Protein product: CASRDRGGNEQFF.

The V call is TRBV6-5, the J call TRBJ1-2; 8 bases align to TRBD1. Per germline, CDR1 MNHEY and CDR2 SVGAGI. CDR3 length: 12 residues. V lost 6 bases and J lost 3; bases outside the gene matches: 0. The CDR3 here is CASRTGDYGYTF. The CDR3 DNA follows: TGTGCCAGCAGGACAGGGGACTATGGCTACACCTTC.

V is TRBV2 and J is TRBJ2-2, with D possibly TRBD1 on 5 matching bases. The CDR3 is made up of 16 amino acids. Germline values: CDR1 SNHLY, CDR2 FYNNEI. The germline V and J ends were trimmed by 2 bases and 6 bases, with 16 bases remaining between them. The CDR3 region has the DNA TGTGCCAGCAGTGAAAGGTTTTCGAAACAGGCCGGGGAGCTGTTTTTT. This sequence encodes CASSERFSKQAGELFF.

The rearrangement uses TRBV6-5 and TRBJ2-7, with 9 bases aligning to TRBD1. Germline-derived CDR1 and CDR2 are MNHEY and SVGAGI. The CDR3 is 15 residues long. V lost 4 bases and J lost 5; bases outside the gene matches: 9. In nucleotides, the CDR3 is TGTGCCAGCAGTTCCCCGGGACAGGGTCTTGACGAGCAGTACTTC. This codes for CASSSPGQGLDEQYF.

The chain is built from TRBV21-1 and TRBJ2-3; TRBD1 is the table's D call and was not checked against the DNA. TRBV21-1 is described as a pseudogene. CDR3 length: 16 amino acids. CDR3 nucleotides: TGTGCCAGCAGCGAAGAGGGGGACAGATTCACAGATACGCAGTATTTT. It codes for CASSEEGDRFTDTQYF.

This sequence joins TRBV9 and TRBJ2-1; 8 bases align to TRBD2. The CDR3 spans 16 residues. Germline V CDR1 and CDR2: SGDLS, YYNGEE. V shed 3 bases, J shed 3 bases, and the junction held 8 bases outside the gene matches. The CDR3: CASSEWPSGHYNEQFF. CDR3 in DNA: TGTGCCAGCAGCGAGTGGCCTAGCGGGCACTACAATGAGCAGTTCTTC.

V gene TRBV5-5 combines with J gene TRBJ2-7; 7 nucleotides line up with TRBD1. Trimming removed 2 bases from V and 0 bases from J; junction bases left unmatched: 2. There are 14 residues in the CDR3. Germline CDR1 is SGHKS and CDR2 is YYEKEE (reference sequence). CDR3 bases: TGTGCCAGCAGCTTTGGGACAGTCTCCTACGAGCAGTACTTC. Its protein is CASSFGTVSYEQYF.

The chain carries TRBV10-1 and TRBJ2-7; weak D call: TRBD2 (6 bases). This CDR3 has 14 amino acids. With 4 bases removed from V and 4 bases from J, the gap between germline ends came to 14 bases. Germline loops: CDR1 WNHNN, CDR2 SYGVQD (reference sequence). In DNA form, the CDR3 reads TGCGCCAGCAGTGGCCCCTCTAGCGAATACGAGCAGTACTTC. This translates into CASSGPSSEYEQYF.

As DNA, the CDR3 is TGCGCCAGCAGCTTGGGGACAGGATTGGACGAGCAGTACTTC. Translated: CASSLGTGLDEQYF. The gene calls are TRBV5-1 and TRBJ2-7; TRBD1 matches 7 bases. CDR1 and CDR2 from the germline V gene are SGHRS and YFSETQ. The CDR3 loop spans 14 amino acids. V shed 0 bases, J shed 5 bases, and the junction held 5 bases outside the gene matches.

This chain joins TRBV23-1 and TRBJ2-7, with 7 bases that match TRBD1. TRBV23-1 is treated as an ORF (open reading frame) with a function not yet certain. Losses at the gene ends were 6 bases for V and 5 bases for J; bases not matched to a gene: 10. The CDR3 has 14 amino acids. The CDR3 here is CASREQGKFDEQYF. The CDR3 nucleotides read TGCGCCAGCAGGGAACAGGGGAAATTCGACGAGCAGTACTTC.

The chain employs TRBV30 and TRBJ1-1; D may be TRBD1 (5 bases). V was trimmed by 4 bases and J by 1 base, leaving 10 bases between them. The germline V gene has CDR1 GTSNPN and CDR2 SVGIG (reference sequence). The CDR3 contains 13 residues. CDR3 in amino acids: CAWTYQGNTEAFF. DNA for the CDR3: TGTGCCTGGACGTATCAGGGGAACACTGAAGCTTTCTTT.

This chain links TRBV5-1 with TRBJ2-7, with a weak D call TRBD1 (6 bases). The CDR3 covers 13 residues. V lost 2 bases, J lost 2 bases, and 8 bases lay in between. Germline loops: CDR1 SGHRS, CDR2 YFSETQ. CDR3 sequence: CASSFRGAYEQYF. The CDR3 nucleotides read TGCGCCAGCAGCTTCAGGGGCGCCTACGAGCAGTACTTC.

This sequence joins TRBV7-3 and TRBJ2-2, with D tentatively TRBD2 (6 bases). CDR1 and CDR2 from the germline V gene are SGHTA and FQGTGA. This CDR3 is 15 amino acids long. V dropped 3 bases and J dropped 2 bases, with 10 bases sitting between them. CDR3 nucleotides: TGTGCCAGCAGCTTGTTGGACTACAACACCGGGGAGCTGTTTTTT. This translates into CASSLLDYNTGELFF.

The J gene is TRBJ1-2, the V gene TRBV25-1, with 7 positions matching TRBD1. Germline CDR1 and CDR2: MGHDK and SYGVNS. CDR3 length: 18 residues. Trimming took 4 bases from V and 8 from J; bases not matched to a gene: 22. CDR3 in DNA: TGTGCCAGCAGTGGACGGGGATTCGGACAGGACCCCAAGGGCGGCTACACCTTC. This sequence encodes CASSGRGFGQDPKGGYTF.

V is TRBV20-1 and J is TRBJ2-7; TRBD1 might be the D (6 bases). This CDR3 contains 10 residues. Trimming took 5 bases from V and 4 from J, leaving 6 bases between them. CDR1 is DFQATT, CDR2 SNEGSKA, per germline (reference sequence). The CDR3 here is CSAGQYEQYF. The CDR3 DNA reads TGCAGTGCTGGACAGTACGAGCAGTACTTC.

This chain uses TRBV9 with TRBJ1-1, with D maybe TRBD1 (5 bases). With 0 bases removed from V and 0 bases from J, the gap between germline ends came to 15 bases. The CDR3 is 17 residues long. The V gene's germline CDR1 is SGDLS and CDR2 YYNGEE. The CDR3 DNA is TGTGCCAGCAGCGTAGGGTTGGACATTGGAGTGAACACTGAAGCTTTCTTT. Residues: CASSVGLDIGVNTEAFF. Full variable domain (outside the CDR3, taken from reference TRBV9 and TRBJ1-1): DSGVTQTPKHLITATGQRVTLRCSPRSGDLSVYWYQQSLDQGLQFLIQYYNGEERAKGNILERFSAQQFPDLHSELNLSSLELGDSALYFCASSVGLDIGVNTEAFFGQGTRLTVV.

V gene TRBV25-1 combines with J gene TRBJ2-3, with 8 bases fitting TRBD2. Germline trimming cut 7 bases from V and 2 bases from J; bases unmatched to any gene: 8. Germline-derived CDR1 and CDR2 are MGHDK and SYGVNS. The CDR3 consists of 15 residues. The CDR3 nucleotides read TGTGCCAGCATTAGGAGCGGGAGCTACACAGATACGCAGTATTTT. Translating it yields CASIRSGSYTDTQYF.